The 14 T cell receptor beta chains listed next were all sequenced from one sample in a study of blood T cell repertoires in COVID-19. The table came from immunoSEQ multiplex PCR; TCRdb's copy has only in-frame clones and leaves some out. This table holds 200,000 to 250,000 clones, around 90% found once. What was sequenced was peripheral blood. All receptors derive from a man younger than 45 with COVID-19, enrolled during active disease.

This rearrangement joins TRBV28 to TRBJ1-4; D possibly corresponds to TRBD1 (6 bases). The V and J ends lost 2 bases and 3 bases respectively, with 10 bases between them. There are 15 residues in the CDR3. Germline V lookup: CDR1 MDHEN, CDR2 SYDVKM. This CDR3 reads CASSLVGGANEKLFF. Written as DNA, the CDR3 is TGTGCCAGCAGTTTAGTAGGGGGGGCTAATGAAAAACTGTTTTTT.

The genes are TRBV3-1 (or the pseudogene TRBV3-2) and TRBJ1-2; 9 bases agree with TRBD1. Germline CDR1 reads LGHDT; CDR2 reads YNNKEL (reference sequence). CDR3 length: 14 residues. After removal of 8 bases from V and 4 bases from J, the junction contained 8 bases not matched to a gene. For the CDR3, the DNA is TGTGCCAGCTCGGGACAGGGCCTCGGCTATGGCTACACCTTC. Encoded protein: CASSGQGLGYGYTF.

The chain has TRBV4-3 and TRBJ1-1, with TRBD1 as a possible D gene (5 bases). Trimming left V 0 bases short and J 0 bases short, with 14 bases between. The CDR3 spans 17 residues. Germline loops: CDR1 LGHNA, CDR2 YSLEER. The CDR3 loop is CASSQDWGGTVNTEAFF. In nucleotides, the CDR3 is TGCGCCAGCAGCCAAGATTGGGGCGGGACTGTGAACACTGAAGCTTTCTTT.

The rearrangement uses TRBV7-9 and TRBJ2-1; TRBD2 agrees at 13 bases. Germline CDR1 and CDR2: SEHNR and FQNEAQ (reference sequence). CDR3 length equals 14 residues. J lost 5 bases, V lost 8 bases, and 3 bases had no gene match. CDR3: CASRGLAGDNEQFF. CDR3 nucleotides: TGTGCCAGCCGCGGACTAGCGGGAGACAATGAGCAGTTCTTC.

This chain links TRBV7-2 with TRBJ1-6; 7 nucleotides line up with TRBD1. The CDR3 runs 16 residues. V was pared by 1 base and J by 7 bases, with 7 bases of the junction left unmatched. CDR1 SGHTA and CDR2 FQGNSA come from the germline V gene. The CDR3 reads CASSLGQGAGNSPLHF. CDR3 nucleotide sequence: TGTGCCAGCAGCTTAGGACAGGGCGCGGGGAATTCACCCCTCCACTTT. Filled out from reference TRBV7-2 and TRBJ1-6, the complete variable domain reads GAGVSQSPSNKVTEKGKDVELRCDPISGHTALYWYRQSLGQGLEFLIYFQGNSAPDKSGLPSDRFSAERTGGSVSTLTIQRTQQEDSAVYLCASSLGQGAGNSPLHFGNGTRLTVT.

This chain joins TRBV27 and TRBJ2-2; 7 bases line up with TRBD1. CDR1 and CDR2 from the germline V gene are MNHEY and SMNVEV (reference sequence). V was pared by 5 bases and J by 6 bases, with 6 bases of the junction left unmatched. The CDR3 covers 14 residues. The CDR3 DNA reads as TGTGCCAGCAGTATTACAGGGGTAGCCGGGGAGCTGTTTTTT. It is translated as CASSITGVAGELFF.

This rearrangement joins TRBV5-1 to TRBJ1-4; the match to TRBD1 covers 8 bases. The germline CDR1 and CDR2 sequences are SGHRS and YFSETQ. V was pared by 0 bases and J by 8 bases, with 3 bases of the junction left unmatched. This CDR3 is built from 14 residues. CDR3: CASSLGQGKEKLFF. As DNA, the CDR3 is TGCGCCAGCAGCTTGGGACAGGGGAAGGAAAAACTGTTTTTT.

This clone was detected once. This chain joins TRBV5-1 and TRBJ1-2; the match to TRBD1 covers 7 bases. Germline trimming cut 0 bases from V and 3 bases from J; bases unmatched to any gene: 8. CDR1 and CDR2 (germline): SGHRS, YFSETQ. This CDR3 spans 16 amino acids. The CDR3 DNA follows: TGCGCCAGCAGCTTGGAGGGGACAGAGGACGACTATGGCTACACCTTC. It yields the protein CASSLEGTEDDYGYTF. Variable domain in full (rest from reference TRBV5-1 and TRBJ1-2): KAGVTQTPRYLIKTRGQQVTLSCSPISGHRSVSWYQQTPGQGLQFLFEYFSETQRNKGNFPGRFSGRQFSNSRSEMNVSTLELGDSALYLCASSLEGTEDDYGYTFGSGTRLTVV.

The chain uses TRBV6-5 and TRBJ1-1; TRBD1 matches at 9 bases. V lost 9 bases to trimming and J lost 3 bases; unmatched junction nucleotides: 5. From germline, CDR1 is MNHEY and CDR2 SVGAGI. The CDR3 extends over 13 amino acids. In DNA, the CDR3 is TGTGCCAGTGGGACAGGGTTTTACACTGAAGCTTTCTTT. It encodes CASGTGFYTEAFF.

This chain connects TRBV5-6 to TRBJ2-3; D may be TRBD2 (5 bases). The CDR3 length is 15 residues. Germline CDR1 is SGHDT and CDR2 is YYEEEE. V was trimmed by 4 bases and J by 5 bases, leaving 17 bases between them. The CDR3 here is CASSLEGGLIDTQYF. DNA for the CDR3: TGTGCCAGCAGCCTCGAGGGTGGACTTATAGATACGCAGTATTTT.

The chain carries TRBV27 and TRBJ1-2, with 7 positions matching TRBD1. This CDR3 is built from 16 residues. Germline loops: CDR1 MNHEY, CDR2 SMNVEV (reference sequence). The junction had 12 bases not matched to a gene; V was cut back by 2 bases and J by 6 bases. CDR3: CASSLVTGVSSHGYTF. The CDR3 region has the DNA TGTGCCAGCAGTTTAGTAACAGGGGTGTCTTCCCATGGCTACACCTTC.

This chain connects TRBV4-3 to TRBJ2-4, with 9 positions matching TRBD1. Germline trimming cut 4 bases from V and 2 bases from J; bases unmatched to any gene: 9. In germline, CDR1 is LGHNA, CDR2 YSLEER. There are 17 residues in the CDR3. The CDR3 DNA is TGCGCCAGCAGCCTGAACCGGGACAGGGTTACCAAAAACATTCAGTACTTC. It encodes CASSLNRDRVTKNIQYF.

This rearrangement joins TRBV21-1 to TRBJ1-5; the table's D call of TRBD1 was not tested on the DNA. TRBV21-1 counts as a pseudogene. The CDR3 runs to 14 residues. For the CDR3, the DNA is TGTGCCAGCAGCCCGCCCAGGGGCGGACAGCCCCAGCATTTT. Amino acids: CASSPPRGGQPQHF.

J is TRBJ1-2 and V is TRBV9, with unresolved D. This CDR3 has 12 amino acids. Germline V lookup: CDR1 SGDLS, CDR2 YYNGEE. V dropped 5 bases and J dropped 0 bases, with 5 bases sitting between them. The CDR3: CASSQANYGYTF. CDR3 nucleotide sequence: TGTGCCAGCAGTCAGGCTAACTATGGCTACACCTTC.